This TCR beta chain is from a study of T cells in Graves' hyperthyroidism and ophthalmopathy. What was amplified from RNA transcripts were TCR beta CDR3 regions. First-round RT-PCR with HTBI primers amplified the TCR CDR3 region. TCRdb re-derived calls from the multiplex PCR reads in MiXCR, one entry per CDR3 protein. Here the sample spans some 550,000 distinct CDR3 sequences, under 25% being singletons. Graves' hyperthyroidism is called stable when ophthalmopathy does not progress within 18 months. Germline lookup yields CDR1 SGHAT and CDR2 FQNNGV. This CDR3 comprises 13 residues. V dropped 4 bases and J dropped 7 bases, with 13 bases sitting between them. This clonotype was detected a few times.

The V gene is TRBV11-2, the J gene TRBJ1-1; no clear D. This clonotype originated in a man aged 18 to 30 with Graves' hyperthyroidism. Sequencing was performed on blood. In DNA, the CDR3 is TGTGCCAGCAGCTCATGGGTACGGCATGAAGCTTTCTTT. Translation gives CASSSWVRHEAFF.